This TCR beta chain originates from a study of shared clonotypes between healthy human individuals. Study context: Researchers assigned three CD4 naive, three CD4 memory, two CD8 naive and one CD8 memory plate to each donor.

Source study methods: ImmunoSEQ yielded junction-only sequences lacking quality scores, so filtering differed. The repertoire was sequenced with immunoSEQ multiplex PCR; TCRdb's copy has only in-frame clones and lacks some. V, J and clone size were drawn from that table, and D and trimming were deduced from the DNA. The sample shows over a million clones, 98% of them seen only once. The split of CD4+ cells yielded CD45RA+ naive and CD45RA-negative memory subsets. In the case of this clone: Its antigen is unknown.

General study points: The study found lower generation probabilities in non-shared clonotypes than in those shared by all four donors.

The TCR originated in a man aged 25 to 40 in good health. The source material was naive CD4+ T cells sorted from blood. Subset in this sample: CD45RA+ positively selected.

The CDR3 DNA reads as TGTGCTAGTGCCCAGAACACCGGGGAGCTGTTTTTT. Protein product: CASAQNTGELFF. The V call is TRBV12-5, the J call TRBJ2-2; D remains ambiguous. V lost 7 bases, J lost 1 base, and 4 bases lay in between. The CDR3 totals 12 residues. Per the germline V gene, CDR1 is LGHNT and CDR2 is FRNRAP.